The clone carrying this T cell receptor beta chain rates as medium-sized (0.01 to 0.1%). Its antigen is unknown. The conserved closing phenylalanine or tryptophan is absent in this CDR3, likely reflecting a read error. The DNA is left out, because the CDR3 cannot be placed on it with certainty; the CDR3 is given as TCRdb lists it. Unique molecular identifiers tagged individual cDNA molecules. TCRdb itself ran the 5' RACE reads through MiXCR, one entry per CDR3 protein. The sample has tens of thousands of distinct CDR3 sequences, about 5% seen once; the top ten hold about 4.5%. This record comes from a study of early T cells in non-severe SARS-CoV-2 infection. The wider study: Sequencing of bulk RNA from unsorted whole blood was done, without chain pairing.

Study-wide points: Anti-spike CD8 responses were favored by VDJdb matching, which missed private and CD4 specificities.

The clonotype originates from an adult who was a healthcare worker with PCR-confirmed SARS-CoV-2 infection or an uninfected control (not recorded which). The sample consisted of whole blood.

CDR3 residues: CASSLGGGQNLDI. This sequence joins TRBV7-8 and TRBJ1-2; the table assigns TRBD1, which was not confirmed against the DNA. Termini included, the CDR3 measures 13 amino acids. CDR1 and CDR2 from the germline V gene are SGHVS and FQNEAQ.